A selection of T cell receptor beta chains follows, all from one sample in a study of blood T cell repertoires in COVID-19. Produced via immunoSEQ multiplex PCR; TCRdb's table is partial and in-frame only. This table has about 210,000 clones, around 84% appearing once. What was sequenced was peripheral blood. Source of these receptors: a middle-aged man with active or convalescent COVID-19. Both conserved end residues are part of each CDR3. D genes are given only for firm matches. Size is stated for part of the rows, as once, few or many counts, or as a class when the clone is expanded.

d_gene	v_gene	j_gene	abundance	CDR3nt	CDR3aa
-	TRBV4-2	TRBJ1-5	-	TGTGCCAGCAGCCCTGACAGTCAGCCCCAGCATTTT	CASSPDSQPQHF
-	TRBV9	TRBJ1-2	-	TGTGCCAGCAGCGTAAGCCTGTTGTATGGCTACACCTTC	CASSVSLLYGYTF
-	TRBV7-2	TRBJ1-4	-	TGTGCCAGCAGCCCCGGGGACTTTGCAACTAATGAAAAACTGTTTTTT	CASSPGDFATNEKLFF
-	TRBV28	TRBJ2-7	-	TGTGCCAGCAGTTTCCCCAAAGAAGGCGGCTACGAGCAGTACTTC	CASSFPKEGGYEQYF
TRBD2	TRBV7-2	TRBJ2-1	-	TGTGCCAGCAGTCGAACTAGCGGGTCCTACAATGAGCAGTTCTTC	CASSRTSGSYNEQFF
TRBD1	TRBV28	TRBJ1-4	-	TGTGCCAGCAGTTTATTACAGGGGGCGGCTAATGAAAAACTGTTTTTT	CASSLLQGAANEKLFF
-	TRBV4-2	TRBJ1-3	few	TGTGCCAGCAGCCAAGGTTCTACCTCTGGAAACACCATATATTTT	CASSQGSTSGNTIYF
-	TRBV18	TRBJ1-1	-	TGTGCCAGCTCACTCTACCGAGGAGGGTGGAACACTGAAGCTTTCTTT	CASSLYRGGWNTEAFF
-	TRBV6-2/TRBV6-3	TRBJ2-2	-	TGTGCCAGCAGTTACACAATGGACAGAACGAACACCGGGGAGCTGTTTTTT	CASSYTMDRTNTGELFF
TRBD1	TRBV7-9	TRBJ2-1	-	TGTGCCAGCAGCGAGGGACAGTACAATGAGCAGTTCTTC	CASSEGQYNEQFF
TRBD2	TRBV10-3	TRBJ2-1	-	TGTGCCATCAGTGCAGGCGGGAGCTCCTACAATGAGCAGTTCTTC	CAISAGGSSYNEQFF
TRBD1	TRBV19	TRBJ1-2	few	TGTGCCAGTAGCCCGGACAGGCGACGGGACTACACCTTC	CASSPDRRRDYTF
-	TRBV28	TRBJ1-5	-	TGTGCCAGCAGTTGGGGGCTGGTACAGCCCCAGCATTTT	CASSWGLVQPQHF
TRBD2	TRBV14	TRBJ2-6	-	TGTGCCAGCAGCCCGGGGGGTAACGGGGCCAACGTCCTGACTTTC	CASSPGGNGANVLTF
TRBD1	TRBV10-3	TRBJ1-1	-	TGTGCCATCAGTGAGTCGTTGTCCCGACAGGGGGCGGTTGAAGCTTTCTTT	CAISESLSRQGAVEAFF
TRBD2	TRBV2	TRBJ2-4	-	TGTGCCAGCAGTGAAATGCTAGCGGGAGGCCAAAACATTCAGTACTTC	CASSEMLAGGQNIQYF
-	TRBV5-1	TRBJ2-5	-	TGCGCCAGCAGCTCGGTCCCGGGGGAGACCCAGTACTTC	CASSSVPGETQYF
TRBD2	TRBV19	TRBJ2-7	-	TGTGCCAGTAGTAGGCTAGCGGGAGCCTACGAGCAGTACTTC	CASSRLAGAYEQYF
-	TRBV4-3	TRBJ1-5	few	TGCGCCAGCAGCCAAGACTGGGGCAGGCCCAATCAGCCCCAGCATTTT	CASSQDWGRPNQPQHF
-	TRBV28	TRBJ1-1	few	TGTGCCAGCCTAGCCATGAACACTGAAGCTTTCTTT	CASLAMNTEAFF
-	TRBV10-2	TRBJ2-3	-	TGCGCCAGCAGTGAGTCTAATCTTGGGGCGGAAGCAGATACGCAGTATTTT	CASSESNLGAEADTQYF
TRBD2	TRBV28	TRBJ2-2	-	TGTGCCAGCATCCCTGGGACTAGCGGGGGGTACGGGGAGCTGTTTTTT	CASIPGTSGGYGELFF
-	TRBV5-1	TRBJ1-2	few	TGCGCCAGCAGCCCCCTCGGGGGGCACTATGGCTACACCTTC	CASSPLGGHYGYTF
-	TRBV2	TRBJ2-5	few	TGTGCCAGCAGTGTAACTAGCTTCCAAGAGACCCAGTACTTC	CASSVTSFQETQYF
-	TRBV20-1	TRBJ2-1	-	TGCAGTGCTAGTAGGGACTCCGGGGGTAAGGATGAGCAGTTCTTC	CSASRDSGGKDEQFF
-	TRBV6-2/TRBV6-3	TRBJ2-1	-	TGTGCCAGCAGTCAGCAGGGGTACCCCTACAATGAGCAGTTCTTC	CASSQQGYPYNEQFF
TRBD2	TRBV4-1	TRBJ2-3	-	TGCGCCAGCAGCCACCTACCACTAGCGGAGGGAGCCAGAGATACGCAGTATTTT	CASSHLPLAEGARDTQYF
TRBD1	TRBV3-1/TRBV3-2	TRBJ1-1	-	TGTGCCAGCAGCTCCCGACAGGGACCGAACACTGAAGCTTTCTTT	CASSSRQGPNTEAFF
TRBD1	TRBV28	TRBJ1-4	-	TGTGCCAGCAGTTCCCTGTTCAGGACAGGGAATGAAAAACTGTTTTTT	CASSSLFRTGNEKLFF
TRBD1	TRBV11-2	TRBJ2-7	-	TGTGCCAGCAGCACTCGGACAGGGAGCTCCTACGAGCAGTACTTC	CASSTRTGSSYEQYF
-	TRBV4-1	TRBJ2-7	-	TGCGCCAGCAGCCATATAGCGGAGAGCTCCTACGAGCAGTACTTC	CASSHIAESSYEQYF
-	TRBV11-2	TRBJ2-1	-	TGTGCCAGCAGCTTATTAACCTGGGCCCATGAGCAGTTCTTC	CASSLLTWAHEQFF